This T cell receptor beta chain was captured by sequencing in a study of cytomegalovirus exposure and HLA in healthy donors. This CDR3 contains 18 residues. CDR1 is KGHSH and CDR2 is LQKENI in the germline V gene. J lost 2 bases, V lost 3 bases, and 5 bases had no gene match. PCR was performed using 60 Vbeta and 13 Jbeta primers. In the original workflow: Per a later analysis, the number of unique TCR beta chains was approximately 80 million, of which around 9.9 million were shared. Assay: immunoSEQ multiplex PCR; the TCRdb copy retains only in-frame clones and omits some. The DNA was the basis for D and trimming; V, J and clone size are from that table. The table has about 140,000 clones, 82% seen once. This clone was seen a handful of times.

Sequencing was done on a sample of PBMCs. V and J are TRBV18 and TRBJ2-1; 15 bases map to TRBD2. This sequence originates from a man in his late teens or twenties in good health and CMV-seropositive. The CDR3 spells CASSPPGLAGGTYNEQFF. The CDR3 DNA sequence: TGTGCCAGCTCACCCCCGGGACTAGCGGGAGGCACCTACAATGAGCAGTTCTTC.